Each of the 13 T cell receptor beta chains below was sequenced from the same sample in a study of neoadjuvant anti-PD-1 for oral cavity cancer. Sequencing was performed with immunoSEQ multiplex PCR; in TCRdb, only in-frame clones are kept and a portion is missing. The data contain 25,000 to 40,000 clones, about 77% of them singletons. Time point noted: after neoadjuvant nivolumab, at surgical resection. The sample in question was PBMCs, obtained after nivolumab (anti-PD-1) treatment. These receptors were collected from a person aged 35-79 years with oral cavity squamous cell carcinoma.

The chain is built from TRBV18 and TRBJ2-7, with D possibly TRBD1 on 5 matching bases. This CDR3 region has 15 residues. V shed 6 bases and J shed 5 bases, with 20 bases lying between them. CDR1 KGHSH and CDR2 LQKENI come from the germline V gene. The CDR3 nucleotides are TGTGCCAGCTCCCCCACCGGGCCCAGGGCCAACGAGCAGTACTTC. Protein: CASSPTGPRANEQYF.

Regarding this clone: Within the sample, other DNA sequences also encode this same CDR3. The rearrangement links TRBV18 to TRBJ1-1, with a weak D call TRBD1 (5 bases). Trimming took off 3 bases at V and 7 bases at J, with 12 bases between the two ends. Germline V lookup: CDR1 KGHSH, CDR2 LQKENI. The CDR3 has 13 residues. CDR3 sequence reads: CASSPQGLGEAFF. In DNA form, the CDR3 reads TGTGCCAGCTCACCCCAGGGTTTAGGTGAAGCTTTCTTT.

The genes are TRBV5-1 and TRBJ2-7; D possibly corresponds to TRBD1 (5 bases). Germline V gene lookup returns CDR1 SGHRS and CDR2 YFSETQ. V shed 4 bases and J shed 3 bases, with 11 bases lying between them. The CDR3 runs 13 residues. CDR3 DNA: TGCGCCAGCAGCCGGTTGGGGCGCTACGAGCAGTACTTC. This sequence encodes CASSRLGRYEQYF.

DNA for the CDR3: TGTGCTAGTGGAAACAGGGGGCGCGAACCGATTAATAGCAATCAGCCCCAGCATTTT. Protein: CASGNRGREPINSNQPQHF. The chain has TRBV12-5 and TRBJ1-5, with TRBD1 matching 9 bases. The CDR3 length is 19 residues. V lost 6 bases to trimming and J lost 0 bases; unmatched junction nucleotides: 15. CDR1 is LGHNT, CDR2 FRNRAP, per germline.

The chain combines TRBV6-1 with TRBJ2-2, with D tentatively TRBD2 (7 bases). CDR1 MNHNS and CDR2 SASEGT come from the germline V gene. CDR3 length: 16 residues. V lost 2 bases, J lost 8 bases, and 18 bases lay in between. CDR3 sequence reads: CASSEPRGRGNGELFF. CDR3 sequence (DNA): TGTGCCAGCAGTGAACCCCGAGGGAGGGGGAATGGGGAGCTGTTTTTT.

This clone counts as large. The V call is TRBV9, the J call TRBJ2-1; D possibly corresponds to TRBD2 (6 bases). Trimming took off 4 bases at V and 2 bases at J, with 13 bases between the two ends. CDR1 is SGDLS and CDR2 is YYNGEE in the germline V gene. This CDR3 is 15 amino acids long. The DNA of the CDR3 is TGTGCCAGCAGCCAATCTAGCGTTCCCTACAATGAGCAGTTCTTC. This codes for CASSQSSVPYNEQFF. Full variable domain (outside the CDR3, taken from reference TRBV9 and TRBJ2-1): DSGVTQTPKHLITATGQRVTLRCSPRSGDLSVYWYQQSLDQGLQFLIQYYNGEERAKGNILERFSAQQFPDLHSELNLSSLELGDSALYFCASSQSSVPYNEQFFGPGTRLTVL.

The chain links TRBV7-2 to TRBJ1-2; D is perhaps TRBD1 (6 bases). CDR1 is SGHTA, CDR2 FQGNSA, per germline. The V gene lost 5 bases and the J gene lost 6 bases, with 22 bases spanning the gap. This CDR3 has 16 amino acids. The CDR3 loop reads CASSHARWGASNGYTF. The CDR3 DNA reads TGTGCCAGCAGCCACGCGCGTTGGGGGGCGAGTAATGGCTACACCTTC.

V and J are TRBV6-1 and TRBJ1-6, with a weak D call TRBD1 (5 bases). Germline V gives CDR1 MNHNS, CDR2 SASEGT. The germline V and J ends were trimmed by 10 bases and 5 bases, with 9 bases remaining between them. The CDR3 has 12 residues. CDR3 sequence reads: CAIGTDNSPLHF. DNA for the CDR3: TGTGCCATCGGGACGGATAATTCACCCCTCCACTTT.

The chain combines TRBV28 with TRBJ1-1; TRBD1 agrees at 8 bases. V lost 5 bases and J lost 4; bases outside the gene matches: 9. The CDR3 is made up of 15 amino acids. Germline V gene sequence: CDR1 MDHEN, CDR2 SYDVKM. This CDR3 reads CASSPRGRGGTEAFF. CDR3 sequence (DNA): TGTGCCAGCAGTCCCAGGGGGCGTGGGGGCACTGAAGCTTTCTTT.

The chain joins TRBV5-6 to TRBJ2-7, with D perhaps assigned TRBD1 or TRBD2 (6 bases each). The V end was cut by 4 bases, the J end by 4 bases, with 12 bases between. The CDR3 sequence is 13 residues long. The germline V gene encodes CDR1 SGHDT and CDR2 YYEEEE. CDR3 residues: CASSGRGEYEQYF. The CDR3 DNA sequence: TGTGCCAGCAGCGGTAGGGGGGAATACGAGCAGTACTTC.

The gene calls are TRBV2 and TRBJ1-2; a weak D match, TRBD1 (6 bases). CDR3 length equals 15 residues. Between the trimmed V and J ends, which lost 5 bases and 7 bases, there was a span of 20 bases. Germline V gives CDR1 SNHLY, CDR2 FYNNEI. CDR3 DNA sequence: TGTGCCAGCAGTCCTCCTCCACAGGGATTGGGTGGCTACACCTTC. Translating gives CASSPPPQGLGGYTF.

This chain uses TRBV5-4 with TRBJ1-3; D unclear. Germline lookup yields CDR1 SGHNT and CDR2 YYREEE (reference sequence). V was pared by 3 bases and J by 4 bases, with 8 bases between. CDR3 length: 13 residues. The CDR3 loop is CASSSVGGNTIYF. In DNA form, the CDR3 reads TGTGCCAGCAGCTCGGTAGGGGGAAACACCATATATTTT.

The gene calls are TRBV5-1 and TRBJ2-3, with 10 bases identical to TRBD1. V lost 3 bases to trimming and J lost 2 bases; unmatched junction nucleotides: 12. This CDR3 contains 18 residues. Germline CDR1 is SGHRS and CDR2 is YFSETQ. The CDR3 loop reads CASSYRDRGFPDTDTQYF. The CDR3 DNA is TGCGCCAGCAGCTACCGGGACAGGGGATTCCCCGACACAGATACGCAGTATTTT. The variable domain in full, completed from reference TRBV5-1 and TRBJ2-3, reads KAGVTQTPRYLIKTRGQQVTLSCSPISGHRSVSWYQQTPGQGLQFLFEYFSETQRNKGNFPGRFSGRQFSNSRSEMNVSTLELGDSALYLCASSYRDRGFPDTDTQYFGPGTRLTVL.